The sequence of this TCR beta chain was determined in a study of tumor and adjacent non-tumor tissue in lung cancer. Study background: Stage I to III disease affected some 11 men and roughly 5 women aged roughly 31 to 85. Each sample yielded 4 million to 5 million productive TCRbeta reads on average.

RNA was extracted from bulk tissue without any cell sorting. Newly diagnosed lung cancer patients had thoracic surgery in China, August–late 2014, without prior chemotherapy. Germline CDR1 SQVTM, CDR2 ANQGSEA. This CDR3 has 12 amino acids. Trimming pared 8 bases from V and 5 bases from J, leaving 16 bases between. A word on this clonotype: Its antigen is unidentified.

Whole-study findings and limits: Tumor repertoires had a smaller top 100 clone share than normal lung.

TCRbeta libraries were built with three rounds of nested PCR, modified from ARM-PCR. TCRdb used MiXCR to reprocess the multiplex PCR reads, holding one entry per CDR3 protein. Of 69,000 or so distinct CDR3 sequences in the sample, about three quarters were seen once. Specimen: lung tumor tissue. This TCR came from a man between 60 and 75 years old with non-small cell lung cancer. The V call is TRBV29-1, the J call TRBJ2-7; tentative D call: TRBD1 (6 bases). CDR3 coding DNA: TGCAGCACCCTAAACAGGGCGGACGAGCAGTACTTC. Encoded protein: CSTLNRADEQYF.